Below, 7 T cell receptor beta chains from the same sample are listed, as sequenced in a study of tumor-infiltrating lymphocytes in oesophageal squamous cell carcinoma. In TCRdb, the PCR reads were re-called with MiXCR into one record per CDR3 protein. The sample shows over 15,000 distinct CDR3 sequences, roughly 37% of them seen only once. The sequenced material came from blood. The receptors stem from a male donor with esophageal squamous cell carcinoma.

In its sample, this clonotype was seen many times. The chain recombines TRBV12-3 or TRBV12-4 with TRBJ2-7; tentatively, D is TRBD1 or TRBD2 (6 bases each). This CDR3 spans 15 amino acids. V gave up 7 bases and J gave up 7 bases, with 23 bases separating them. In nucleotides, the CDR3 is TGTGCCAGCACCCGTCGCGGGGACAAGAACAATGAGCAGTACTTC. Translating it yields CASTRRGDKNNEQYF.

This chain connects TRBV11-3 to TRBJ2-3, with D possibly called TRBD1 or TRBD2 (5 bases each). This CDR3 has 15 amino acids. V dropped 5 bases and J dropped 1 base, with 13 bases sitting between them. CDR1 is SGHNT, CDR2 YENEEA, per germline. The CDR3 sequence is CASSRPQGGTDTQYF. CDR3 DNA sequence: TGTGCCAGCAGCCGGCCCCAGGGAGGCACAGATACGCAGTATTTT.

The chain employs TRBV11-2 and TRBJ1-1; D gene ambiguous. This CDR3 has 18 amino acids. Trimming shortened V by 5 bases and J by 0 bases, and 22 bases separated the two germline ends. Germline V gene sequence: CDR1 SGHAT, CDR2 FQNNGV. CDR3 in DNA: TGTGCCAGCAGCCCCCACCTCCGCCAGGCCTTTATGAACACTGAAGCTTTCTTT. Its protein product is CASSPHLRQAFMNTEAFF.

This clonotype was counted between two and nine times. This chain uses TRBV9 with TRBJ1-1, with 7 nucleotides matching TRBD1. The CDR3 length is 13 residues. The V gene end was trimmed by 3 bases and the J gene end by 5 bases; junction bases not matched to a gene: 4. In germline, CDR1 is SGDLS, CDR2 YYNGEE. The CDR3: CASSDNRGTEAFF. CDR3 nucleotide sequence: TGTGCCAGCAGCGATAACAGGGGTACTGAAGCTTTCTTT.

This clonotype was counted only a few times. V gene TRBV10-3 combines with J gene TRBJ2-3, with 8 bases aligning to TRBD2. The J call may be wrong; the DNA end is better matched by TRBJ2-7. CDR3 length: 15 residues. Germline CDR1 ENHRY, CDR2 SYGVKD. The CDR3 DNA reads as TGTGCCATCAGAATCGATAGCGGGGCCTACAATGAGCAGTACTTC. Its protein is CAIRIDSGAYNEQYF.

The gene calls are TRBV7-6 and TRBJ2-5, with a weak D call TRBD1 (5 bases). Trimming took 5 bases from V and 5 from J, leaving 12 bases between them. There are 13 residues in the CDR3. The germline gives CDR1 SGHVS, CDR2 FNYEAQ. The chain's CDR3 is CASSQGRKETQYF. In nucleotides, the CDR3 is TGTGCCAGCAGCCAGGGAAGGAAGGAGACCCAGTACTTC.

About this clonotype itself: This sequence may be a read error, since a much larger clone differs from it by one base. The chain is built from TRBV6-2 or TRBV6-3 and TRBJ1-5, with unresolved D. The germline CDR1 and CDR2 sequences are MNHEY and SVGEGT. The CDR3 is 15 residues long. CDR3 sequence (DNA): TGTACCAGCAGTTACGAGGGCTTTAGCAATCAGCCCCAGCATTTT. Protein product: CTSSYEGFSNQPQHF.